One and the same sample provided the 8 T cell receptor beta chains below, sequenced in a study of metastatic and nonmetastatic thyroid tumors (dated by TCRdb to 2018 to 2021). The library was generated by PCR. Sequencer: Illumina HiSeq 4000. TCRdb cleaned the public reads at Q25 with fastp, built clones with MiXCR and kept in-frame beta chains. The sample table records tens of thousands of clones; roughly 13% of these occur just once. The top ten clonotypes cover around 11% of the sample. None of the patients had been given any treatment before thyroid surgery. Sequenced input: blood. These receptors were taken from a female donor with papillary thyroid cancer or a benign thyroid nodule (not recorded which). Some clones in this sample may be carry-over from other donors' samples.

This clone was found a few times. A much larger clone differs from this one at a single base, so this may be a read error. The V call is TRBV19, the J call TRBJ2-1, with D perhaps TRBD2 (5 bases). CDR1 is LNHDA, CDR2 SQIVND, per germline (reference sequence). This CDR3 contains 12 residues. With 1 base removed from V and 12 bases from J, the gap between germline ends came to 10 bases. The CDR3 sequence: CASSIVGDVQFF. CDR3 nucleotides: TGTGCCAGTAGTATAGTGGGAGATGTGCAGTTCTTC.

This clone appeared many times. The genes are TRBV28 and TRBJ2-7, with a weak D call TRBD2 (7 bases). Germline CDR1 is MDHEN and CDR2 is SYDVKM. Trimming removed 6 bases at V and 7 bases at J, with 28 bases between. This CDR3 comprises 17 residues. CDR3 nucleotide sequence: TGTGCCAGCAGACTAGGGGGGGTGGGGGGGAACGAGAGGGAGCAGTACTTC. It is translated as CASRLGGVGGNEREQYF.

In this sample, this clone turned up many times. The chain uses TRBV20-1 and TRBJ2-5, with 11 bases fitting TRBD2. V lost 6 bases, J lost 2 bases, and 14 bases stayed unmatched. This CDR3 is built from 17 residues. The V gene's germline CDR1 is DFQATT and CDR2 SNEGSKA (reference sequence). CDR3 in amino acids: CSAPRAALAGGQETQYF. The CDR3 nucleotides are TGCAGTGCCCCTCGGGCAGCTCTAGCGGGAGGTCAAGAGACCCAGTACTTC.

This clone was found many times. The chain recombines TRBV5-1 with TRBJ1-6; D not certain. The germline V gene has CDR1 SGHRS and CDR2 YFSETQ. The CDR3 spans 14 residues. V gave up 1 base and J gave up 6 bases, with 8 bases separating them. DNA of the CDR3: TGCGCCAGCAGCTTGCGCGGCCCTAATTCACCCCTCCACTTT. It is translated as CASSLRGPNSPLHF.

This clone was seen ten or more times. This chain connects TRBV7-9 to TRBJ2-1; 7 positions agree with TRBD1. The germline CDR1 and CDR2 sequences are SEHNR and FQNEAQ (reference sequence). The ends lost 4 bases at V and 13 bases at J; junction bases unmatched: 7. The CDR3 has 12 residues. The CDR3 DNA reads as TGTGCCAGCAGCTCCCAGGGGGTTGGTCAGTTCTTC. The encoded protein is CASSSQGVGQFF.

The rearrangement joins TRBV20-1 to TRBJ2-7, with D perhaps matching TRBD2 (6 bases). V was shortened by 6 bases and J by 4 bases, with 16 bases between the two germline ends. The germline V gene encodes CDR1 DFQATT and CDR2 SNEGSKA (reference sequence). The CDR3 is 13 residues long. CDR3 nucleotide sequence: TGCAGTGCCTCTAGGGAGGCGGTTTACGAGCAGTACTTC. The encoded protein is CSASREAVYEQYF.

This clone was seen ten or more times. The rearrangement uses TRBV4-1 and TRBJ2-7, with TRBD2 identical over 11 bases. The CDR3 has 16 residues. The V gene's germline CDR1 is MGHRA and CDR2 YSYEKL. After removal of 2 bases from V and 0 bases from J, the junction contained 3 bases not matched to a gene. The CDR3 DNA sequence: TGCGCCAGCAGCCAAACCGGGACTAGCGGCTCCTACGAGCAGTACTTC. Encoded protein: CASSQTGTSGSYEQYF.

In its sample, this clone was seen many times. CDR3 sequence reads: CASSLDGTASEKLFF. In nucleotides, the CDR3 is TGTGCCAGCAGCTTAGATGGGACAGCTTCGGAAAAACTGTTTTTT. The V and J genes are TRBV7-9 and TRBJ1-4; 7 nucleotides align to TRBD1. V shed 1 base, J shed 8 bases, and the junction held 7 bases outside the gene matches. Germline CDR1 reads SEHNR; CDR2 reads FQNEAQ (reference sequence). This CDR3 has 15 residues.